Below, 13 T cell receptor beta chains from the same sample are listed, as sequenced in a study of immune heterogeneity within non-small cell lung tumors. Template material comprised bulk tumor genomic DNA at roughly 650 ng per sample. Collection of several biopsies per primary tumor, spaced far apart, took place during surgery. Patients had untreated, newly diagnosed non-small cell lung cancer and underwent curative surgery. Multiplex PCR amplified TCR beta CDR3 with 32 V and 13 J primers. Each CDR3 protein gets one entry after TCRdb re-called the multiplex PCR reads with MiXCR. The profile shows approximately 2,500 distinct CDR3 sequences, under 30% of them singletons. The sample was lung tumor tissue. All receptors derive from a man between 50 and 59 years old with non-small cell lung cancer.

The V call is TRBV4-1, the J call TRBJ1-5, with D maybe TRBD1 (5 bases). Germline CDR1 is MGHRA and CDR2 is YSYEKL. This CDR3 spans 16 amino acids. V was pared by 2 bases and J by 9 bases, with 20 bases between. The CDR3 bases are TGCGCCAGCAGCCAATTTTGGGGGTTTATTTCGCGGCCCCAGCATTTT. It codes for CASSQFWGFISRPQHF.

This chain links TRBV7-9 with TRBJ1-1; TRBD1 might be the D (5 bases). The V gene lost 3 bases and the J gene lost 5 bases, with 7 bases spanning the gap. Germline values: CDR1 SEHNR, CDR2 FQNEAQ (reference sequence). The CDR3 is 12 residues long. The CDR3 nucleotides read TGTGCCAGCAGCTTGGGGGAGACTGAAGCTTTCTTT. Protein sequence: CASSLGETEAFF.

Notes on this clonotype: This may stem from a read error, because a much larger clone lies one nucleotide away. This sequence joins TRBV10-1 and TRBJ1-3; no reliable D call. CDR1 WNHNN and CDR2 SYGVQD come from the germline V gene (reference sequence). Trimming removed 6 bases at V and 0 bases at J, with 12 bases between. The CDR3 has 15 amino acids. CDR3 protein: CASSDGTVSGNTIYF. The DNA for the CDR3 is TGCGCCAGCAGCGACGGAACCGTCTCTGGAAACACCATATATTTT.

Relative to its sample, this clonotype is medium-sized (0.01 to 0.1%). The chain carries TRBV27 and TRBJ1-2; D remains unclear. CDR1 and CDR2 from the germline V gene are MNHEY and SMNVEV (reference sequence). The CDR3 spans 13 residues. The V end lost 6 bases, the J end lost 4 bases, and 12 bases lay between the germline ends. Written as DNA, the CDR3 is TGTGCCAGCAGCCCCTCCCCTTTCTATGGCTACACCTTC. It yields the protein CASSPSPFYGYTF.

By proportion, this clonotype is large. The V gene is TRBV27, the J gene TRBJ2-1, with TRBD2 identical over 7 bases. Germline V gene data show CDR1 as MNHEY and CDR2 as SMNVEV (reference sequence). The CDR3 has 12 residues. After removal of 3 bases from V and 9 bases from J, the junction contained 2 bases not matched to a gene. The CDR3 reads CASSLGGGEQFF. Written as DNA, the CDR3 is TGTGCCAGCAGTTTGGGGGGGGGTGAGCAGTTCTTC.

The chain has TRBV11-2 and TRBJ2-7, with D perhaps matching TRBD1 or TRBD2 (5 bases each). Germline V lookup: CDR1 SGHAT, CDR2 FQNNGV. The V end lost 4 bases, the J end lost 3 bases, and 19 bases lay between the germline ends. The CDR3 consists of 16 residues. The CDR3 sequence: CASSSIWGRRIYEQYF. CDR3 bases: TGTGCCAGCAGCTCGATCTGGGGACGGCGAATCTACGAGCAGTACTTC.

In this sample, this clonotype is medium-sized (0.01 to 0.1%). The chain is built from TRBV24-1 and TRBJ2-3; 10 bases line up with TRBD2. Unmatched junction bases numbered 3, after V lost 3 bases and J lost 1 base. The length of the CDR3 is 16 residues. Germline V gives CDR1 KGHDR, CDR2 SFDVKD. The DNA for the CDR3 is TGTGCCACCAGTGATCCCGGGACTAGCGGCACAGATACGCAGTATTTT. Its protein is CATSDPGTSGTDTQYF.

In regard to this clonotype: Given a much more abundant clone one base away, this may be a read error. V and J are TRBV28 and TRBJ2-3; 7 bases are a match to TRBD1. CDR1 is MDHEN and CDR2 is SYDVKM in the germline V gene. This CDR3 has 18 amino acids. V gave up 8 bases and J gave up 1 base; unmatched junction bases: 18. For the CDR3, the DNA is TGTGCCAGCCCACCCTGGACAGGTACCGGCCCCGGCACAGATACGCAGTATTTT. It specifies CASPPWTGTGPGTDTQYF.

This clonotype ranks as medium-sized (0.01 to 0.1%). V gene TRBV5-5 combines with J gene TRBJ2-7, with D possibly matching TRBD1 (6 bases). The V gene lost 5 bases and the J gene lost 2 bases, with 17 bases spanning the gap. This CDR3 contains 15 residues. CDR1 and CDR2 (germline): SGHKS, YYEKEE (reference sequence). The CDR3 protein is CASSWLGDTTYEQYF. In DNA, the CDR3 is TGTGCCAGCAGTTGGCTCGGGGACACCACCTACGAGCAGTACTTC.

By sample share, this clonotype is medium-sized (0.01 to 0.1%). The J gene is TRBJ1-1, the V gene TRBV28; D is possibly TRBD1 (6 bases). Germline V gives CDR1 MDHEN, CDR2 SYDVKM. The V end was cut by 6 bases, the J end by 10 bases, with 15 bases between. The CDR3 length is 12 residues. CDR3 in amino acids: CASRSGGGRAFF. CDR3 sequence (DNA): TGTGCCAGCAGAAGTGGAGGGGGGAGAGCTTTCTTT.

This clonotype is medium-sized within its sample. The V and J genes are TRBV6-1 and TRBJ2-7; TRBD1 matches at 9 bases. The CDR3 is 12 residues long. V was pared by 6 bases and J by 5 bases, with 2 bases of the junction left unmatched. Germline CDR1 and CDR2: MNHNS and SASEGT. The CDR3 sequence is CASRRTGDEQYF. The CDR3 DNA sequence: TGTGCCAGCAGGCGGACAGGGGACGAGCAGTACTTC.

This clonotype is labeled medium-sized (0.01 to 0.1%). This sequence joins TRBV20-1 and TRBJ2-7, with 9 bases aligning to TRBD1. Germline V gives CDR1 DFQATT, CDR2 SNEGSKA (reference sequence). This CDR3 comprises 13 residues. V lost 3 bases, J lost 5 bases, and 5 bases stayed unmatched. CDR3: CSARGTGPHEQYF. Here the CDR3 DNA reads TGCAGTGCTAGGGGGACAGGGCCACACGAGCAGTACTTC.

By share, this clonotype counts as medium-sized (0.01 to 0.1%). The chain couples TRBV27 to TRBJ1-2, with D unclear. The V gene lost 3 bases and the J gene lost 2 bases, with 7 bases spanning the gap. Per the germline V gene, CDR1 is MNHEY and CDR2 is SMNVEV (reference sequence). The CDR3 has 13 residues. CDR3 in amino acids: CASSFGGNYGYTF. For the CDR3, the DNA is TGTGCCAGCAGTTTCGGCGGGAACTATGGCTACACCTTC.